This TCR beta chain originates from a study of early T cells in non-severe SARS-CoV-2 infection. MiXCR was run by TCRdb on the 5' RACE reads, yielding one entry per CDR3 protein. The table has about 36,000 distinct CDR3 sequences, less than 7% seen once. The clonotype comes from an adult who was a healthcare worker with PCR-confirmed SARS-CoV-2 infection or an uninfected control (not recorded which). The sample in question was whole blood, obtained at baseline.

The CDR3 DNA sequence: TGTGCCATCAGTGAGTCCCGACTAGCGGAGGACAATGAGCAGTTCTTC. Encoded protein: CAISESRLAEDNEQFF. The gene calls are TRBV10-3 and TRBJ2-1; 9 bases line up with TRBD2. The CDR3 runs 16 residues. V lost 0 bases to trimming and J lost 5 bases; unmatched junction nucleotides: 5. CDR1 is ENHRY and CDR2 is SYGVKD in the germline V gene.